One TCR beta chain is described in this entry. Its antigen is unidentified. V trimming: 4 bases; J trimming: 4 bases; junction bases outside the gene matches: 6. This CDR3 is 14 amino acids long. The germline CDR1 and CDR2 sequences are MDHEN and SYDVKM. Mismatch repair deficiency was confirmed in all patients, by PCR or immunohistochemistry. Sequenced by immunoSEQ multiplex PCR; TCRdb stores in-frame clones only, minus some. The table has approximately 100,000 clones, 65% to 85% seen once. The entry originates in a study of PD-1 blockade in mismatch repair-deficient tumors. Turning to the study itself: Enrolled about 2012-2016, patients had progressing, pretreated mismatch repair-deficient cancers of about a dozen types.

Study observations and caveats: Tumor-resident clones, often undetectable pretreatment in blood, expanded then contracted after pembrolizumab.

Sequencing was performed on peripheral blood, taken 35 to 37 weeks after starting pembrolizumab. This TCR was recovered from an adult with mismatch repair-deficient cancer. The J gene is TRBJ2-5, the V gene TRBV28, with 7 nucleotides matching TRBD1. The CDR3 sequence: CASSSTDRRETQYF. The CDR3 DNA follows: TGTGCCAGCAGTTCAACGGACAGGAGAGAGACCCAGTACTTC.